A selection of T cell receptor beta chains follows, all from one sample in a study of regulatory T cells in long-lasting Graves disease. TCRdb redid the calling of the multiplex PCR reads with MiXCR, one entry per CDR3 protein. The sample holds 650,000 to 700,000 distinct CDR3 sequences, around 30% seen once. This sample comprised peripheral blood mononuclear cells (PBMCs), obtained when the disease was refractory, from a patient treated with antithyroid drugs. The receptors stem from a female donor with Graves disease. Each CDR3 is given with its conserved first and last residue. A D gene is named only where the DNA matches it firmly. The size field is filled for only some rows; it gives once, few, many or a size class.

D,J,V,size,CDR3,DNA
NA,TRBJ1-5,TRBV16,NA,CASSQLTGPEGNQPQHF,TGTGCCAGCAGCCAACTAACAGGGCCGGAGGGCAATCAGCCCCAGCATTTT
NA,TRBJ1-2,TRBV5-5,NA,CASSKEPSGYGYTF,TGTGCCAGCAGCAAGGAACCCTCCGGCTATGGCTACACCTTC
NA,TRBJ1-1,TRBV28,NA,CASSYPMGGNTEAFF,TGTGCCAGCAGTTACCCCATGGGGGGGAACACTGAAGCTTTCTTT
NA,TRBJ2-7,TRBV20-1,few,CSAREYSSDYEQYF,TGCAGTGCTAGAGAATACTCTAGCGACTACGAGCAGTACTTC
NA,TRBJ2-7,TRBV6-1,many,CASRDYRESHEQYF,TGTGCCAGCAGGGACTACAGGGAGTCACACGAGCAGTACTTC
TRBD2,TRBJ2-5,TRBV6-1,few,CASSAGLAGSLAQYF,TGTGCCAGCAGTGCGGGACTAGCGGGATCTTTGGCCCAGTACTTC
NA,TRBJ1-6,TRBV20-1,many,CSASSQDNSPLHF,TGCAGTGCTTCGTCCCAGGATAATTCACCCCTCCACTTT
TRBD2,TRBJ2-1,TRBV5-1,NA,CASSSHQLADAVF,TGCGCCAGCAGCTCCCACCAACTAGCGGATGCTGTCTTC
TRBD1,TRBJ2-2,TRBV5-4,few,CASSWRTGLGGELFF,TGTGCCAGCAGCTGGAGGACAGGGCTGGGCGGGGAGCTGTTTTTT
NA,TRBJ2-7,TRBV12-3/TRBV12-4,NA,CASRGLDVYEQYF,TGTGCCAGCAGGGGGTTGGATGTGTACGAGCAGTACTTC
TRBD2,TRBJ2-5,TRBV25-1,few,CASSGGLHQETQYF,TGTGCCAGCAGTGGGGGACTACATCAAGAGACCCAGTACTTC
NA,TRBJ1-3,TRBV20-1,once,CSARDPTVSSGNTIYF,TGCAGTGCTAGAGATCCGACAGTGAGCTCTGGAAACACCATATATTTT
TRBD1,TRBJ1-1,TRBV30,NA,CAWSKRGTGVAGAFF,TGTGCCTGGAGTAAACGCGGGACAGGGGTAGCGGGGGCTTTCTTT
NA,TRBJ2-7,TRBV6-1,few,CASRVTGNYYEQYF,TGTGCCAGCAGAGTTACAGGGAATTACTACGAGCAGTACTTC
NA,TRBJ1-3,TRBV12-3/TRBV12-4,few,CASSLGSTYSGNTIYF,TGTGCCAGCAGCCTTGGGTCAACTTACTCTGGAAACACCATATATTTT
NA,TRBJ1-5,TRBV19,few,CASKTGTMGQPQHF,TGTGCCAGCAAGACCGGGACAATGGGACAGCCCCAGCATTTT
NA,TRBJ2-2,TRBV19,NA,CASSRLREGDGELFF,TGTGCCAGTAGTAGACTGCGGGAAGGCGACGGGGAGCTGTTTTTT
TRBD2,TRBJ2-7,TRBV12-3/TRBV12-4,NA,CASSRIPLAGGLYEQYF,TGTGCCAGCAGTAGAATACCTTTAGCGGGAGGATTATACGAGCAGTACTTC
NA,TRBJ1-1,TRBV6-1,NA,CASRISGPNTEAFF,TGTGCCAGCAGGATTTCCGGACCGAACACTGAAGCTTTCTTT
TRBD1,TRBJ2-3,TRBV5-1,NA,CASSLGTGARTQYF,TGCGCCAGCAGCTTGGGGACAGGGGCTCGGACGCAGTATTTT
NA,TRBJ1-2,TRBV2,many,CASSSGDIGDYGYTF,TGTGCCAGCAGTTCGGGGGATATAGGGGACTATGGCTACACCTTC
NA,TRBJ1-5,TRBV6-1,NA,CASSELDRAQHF,TGTGCCAGCAGTGAATTGGACAGAGCTCAGCATTTT
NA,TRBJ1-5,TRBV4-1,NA,CASSQDSSYQPQHF,TGCGCCAGCAGCCAGGACAGTTCCTATCAGCCCCAGCATTTT
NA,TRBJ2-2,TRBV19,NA,CANSSGPHETFNTGELFF,TGTGCCAATAGTAGTGGGCCACACGAGACTTTTAACACCGGGGAGCTGTTTTTT
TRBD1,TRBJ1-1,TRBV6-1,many,CASSKDRAAFF,TGTGCCAGCAGTAAGGACAGGGCCGCTTTCTTT
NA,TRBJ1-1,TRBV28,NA,CPSNLPGATEAFF,TGTCCCAGCAATCTTCCAGGGGCTACTGAAGCTTTCTTT
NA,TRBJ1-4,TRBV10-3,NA,CAIKGVATNEKLFF,TGTGCCATCAAAGGCGTTGCAACTAATGAAAAACTGTTTTTT
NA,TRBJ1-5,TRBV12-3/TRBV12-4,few,CASRLTGLGGIQPQHF,TGTGCCAGCAGACTAACGGGATTAGGGGGGATACAGCCCCAGCATTTT
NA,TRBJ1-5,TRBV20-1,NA,CSASTEVNQPQHF,TGCAGTGCTAGCACGGAGGTCAATCAGCCCCAGCATTTT
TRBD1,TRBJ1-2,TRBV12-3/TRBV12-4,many,CASSLHRTGGYTF,TGTGCCAGCAGTCTCCACCGGACAGGCGGCTACACCTTC
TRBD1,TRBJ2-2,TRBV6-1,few,CASSDSGGPANTGELFF,TGTGCCAGCAGTGATTCAGGGGGCCCAGCGAACACCGGGGAGCTGTTTTTT
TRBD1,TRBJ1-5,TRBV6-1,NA,CASSGGQSNQPQHF,TGTGCCAGCAGTGGGGGACAGAGCAATCAGCCCCAGCATTTT
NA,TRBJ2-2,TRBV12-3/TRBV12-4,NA,CASTAGPGLGGELFF,TGTGCCAGCACCGCGGGGCCAGGACTCGGCGGGGAGCTGTTTTTT
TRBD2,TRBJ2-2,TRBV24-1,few,CATSDSQARPGGRGTGELFF,TGTGCCACCAGTGATTCCCAGGCGCGGCCAGGCGGGAGGGGCACCGGGGAGCTGTTTTTT
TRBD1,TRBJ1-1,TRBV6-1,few,CASNPWTGGYTEAFF,TGTGCCAGCAACCCTTGGACAGGGGGCTACACTGAAGCTTTCTTT
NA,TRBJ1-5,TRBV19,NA,CASSITGHDQPQHF,TGTGCCAGTAGTATAACAGGGCATGATCAGCCCCAGCATTTT
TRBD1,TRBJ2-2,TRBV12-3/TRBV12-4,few,CASSLTGLNTGELFF,TGTGCCAGCAGTCTGACAGGGCTGAACACCGGGGAGCTGTTTTTT
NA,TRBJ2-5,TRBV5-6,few,CASSLLEETQYF,TGTGCCAGCAGCTTGTTGGAAGAGACCCAGTACTTC
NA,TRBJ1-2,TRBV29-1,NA,CSVESAASYGYTF,TGCAGCGTTGAGTCGGCAGCTAGCTATGGCTACACCTTC
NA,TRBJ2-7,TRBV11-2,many,CASSLQREQYF,TGTGCCAGCAGCTTACAGAGGGAGCAGTACTTC
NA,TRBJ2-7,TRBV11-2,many,CASSLGTGHYEQYF,TGTGCCAGCAGCTTAGGAACAGGGCACTACGAGCAGTACTTC
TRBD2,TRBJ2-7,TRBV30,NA,CAGTSAGYEQYF,TGTGCCGGGACTAGCGCGGGCTACGAGCAGTACTTC
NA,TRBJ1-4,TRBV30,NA,CAWRWGSNEKLFF,TGTGCCTGGAGATGGGGATCTAATGAAAAACTGTTTTTT
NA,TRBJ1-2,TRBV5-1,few,CASSSHAADSYYGYTF,TGCGCCAGCAGCTCCCACGCCGCGGACAGCTACTATGGCTACACCTTC
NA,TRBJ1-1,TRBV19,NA,CASARGEAFF,TGTGCCAGTGCGCGGGGAGAAGCTTTCTTT
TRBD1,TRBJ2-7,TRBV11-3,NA,CASSPTGGSEQYF,TGTGCCAGCAGCCCGACAGGGGGCTCGGAGCAGTACTTC
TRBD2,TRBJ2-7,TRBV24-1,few,CATTSKGCGRAYEQYF,TGTGCCACCACTTCGAAGGGGTGTGGGAGGGCCTACGAGCAGTACTTC
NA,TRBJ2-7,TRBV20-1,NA,CSAEEGRTYEQYF,TGCAGTGCCGAGGAGGGACGTACCTACGAGCAGTACTTC
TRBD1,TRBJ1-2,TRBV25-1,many,CASSERGRNYGYTF,TGTGCCAGCAGTGAGAGGGGGCGTAACTATGGCTACACCTTC
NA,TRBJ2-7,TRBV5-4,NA,CASSTSSDSSYEQYF,TGTGCCAGCAGTACTTCTTCGGACAGCTCCTACGAGCAGTACTTC
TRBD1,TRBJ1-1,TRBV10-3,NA,CAISGYPTTGDTNTEAFF,TGTGCCATCAGTGGGTATCCTACGACAGGGGACACGAACACTGAAGCTTTCTTT
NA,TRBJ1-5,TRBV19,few,CASSPQRGDQPQHF,TGTGCCAGTAGCCCCCAGAGAGGAGATCAGCCCCAGCATTTT
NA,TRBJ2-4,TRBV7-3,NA,CASSPGAANIQYF,TGTGCCAGCAGCCCAGGAGCGGCAAACATTCAGTACTTC
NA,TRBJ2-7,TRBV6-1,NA,CASSPDSLNVPTSEQYF,TGTGCCAGCAGTCCGGACAGCTTAAACGTACCTACGTCAGAGCAGTACTTC
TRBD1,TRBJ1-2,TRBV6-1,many,CASRGQDYGYTF,TGTGCCAGCAGGGGACAGGACTATGGCTACACCTTC
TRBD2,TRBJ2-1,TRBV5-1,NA,CASSDRTSGQYNGQFF,TGCGCCAGCAGCGATCGGACTAGCGGGCAATACAATGGGCAGTTCTTC
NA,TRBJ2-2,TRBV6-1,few,CASRVQGLTNAGELFF,TGTGCCAGCAGAGTACAAGGACTCACGAACGCCGGGGAGCTGTTTTTT
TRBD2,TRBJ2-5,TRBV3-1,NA,CASSQDSSGRRETQYF,TGTGCCAGCAGCCAAGATTCAAGCGGGAGACGAGAGACCCAGTACTTC
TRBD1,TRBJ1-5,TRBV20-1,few,CSARDGRGHQPQHF,TGCAGTGCTAGAGATGGCAGGGGGCATCAGCCCCAGCATTTT